These 5 T cell receptor beta chains came from one sample sequenced in a study of blood T cell repertoires in COVID-19. The protocol was immunoSEQ multiplex PCR, while the TCRdb copy is restricted to in-frame clones and leaves out a portion. Altogether about 98,000 clones are present, around 80% being singletons, with the ten largest covering about 17%. Sample: peripheral blood. These receptors were obtained from a man of 80 years or more with acute or convalescent COVID-19.

This rearrangement joins TRBV7-9 to TRBJ2-7, with D possibly TRBD1 on 7 matching bases. The CDR3 has 14 residues. V was clipped by 1 base and J by 4 bases, with 11 bases between them. Germline lookup yields CDR1 SEHNR and CDR2 FQNEAQ (reference sequence). The CDR3 reads CASSLVGGQYEQYF. CDR3 bases: TGTGCCAGCAGCTTAGTGGGGGGACAGTACGAGCAGTACTTC.

V gene TRBV11-2 combines with J gene TRBJ2-1; TRBD2 matches 11 bases. The length of the CDR3 is 15 residues. With V trimmed by 4 bases and J by 6 bases, 5 bases remained unmatched. CDR1 is SGHAT, CDR2 FQNNGV, per germline. CDR3 in amino acids: CASSSGTSGRNEQFF. The CDR3 nucleotides are TGTGCCAGCAGCTCCGGGACTAGCGGACGCAATGAGCAGTTCTTC.

This chain connects TRBV29-1 to TRBJ2-5; 12 bases are shared with TRBD2. The ends lost 8 bases at V and 0 bases at J; junction bases unmatched: 7. The CDR3 contains 15 residues. Germline V gene sequence: CDR1 SQVTM, CDR2 ANQGSEA. The CDR3 DNA reads TGCAGCATCGTACGACTAGCGGGAGACCAAGAGACCCAGTACTTC. Protein: CSIVRLAGDQETQYF.

This clone was seen once. This sequence joins TRBV5-1 and TRBJ2-1, with D perhaps TRBD1 (6 bases). There are 13 residues in the CDR3. Per the germline V gene, CDR1 is SGHRS and CDR2 is YFSETQ. The V gene lost 3 bases and the J gene lost 5 bases, with 9 bases spanning the gap. CDR3 in amino acids: CASSSGQNNEQFF. CDR3 coding DNA: TGCGCCAGCAGCTCGGGACAAAACAATGAGCAGTTCTTC.

The chain employs TRBV2 and TRBJ2-2; no reliable D call. The V end was cut by 5 bases, the J end by 1 base, with 5 bases between. Germline V gives CDR1 SNHLY, CDR2 FYNNEI. This CDR3 has 13 amino acids. In DNA form, the CDR3 reads TGTGCCAGCAGTACACAGAACACCGGGGAGCTGTTTTTT. It is translated as CASSTQNTGELFF. The variable domain in full, completed from reference TRBV2 and TRBJ2-2, reads EPEVTQTPSHQVTQMGQEVILRCVPISNHLYFYWYRQILGQKVEFLVSFYNNEISEKSEIFDDQFSVERPDGSNFTLKIRSTKLEDSAMYFCASSTQNTGELFFGEGSRLTVL.